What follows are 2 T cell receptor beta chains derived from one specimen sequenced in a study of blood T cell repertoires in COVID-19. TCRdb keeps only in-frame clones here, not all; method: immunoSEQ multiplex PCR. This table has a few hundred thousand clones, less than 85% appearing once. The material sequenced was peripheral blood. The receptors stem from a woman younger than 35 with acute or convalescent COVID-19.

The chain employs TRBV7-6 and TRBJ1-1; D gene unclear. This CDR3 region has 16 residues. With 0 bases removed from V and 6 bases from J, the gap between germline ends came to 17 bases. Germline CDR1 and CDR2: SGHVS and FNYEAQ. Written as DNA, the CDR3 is TGTGCCAGCAGCTTAGCCGGGGAGCCCTCACCCCCTGAAGCTTTCTTT. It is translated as CASSLAGEPSPPEAFF. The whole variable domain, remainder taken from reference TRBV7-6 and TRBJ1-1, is GAGVSQSPRYKVTKRGQDVALRCDPISGHVSLYWYRQALGQGPEFLTYFNYEAQQDKSGLPNDRFSAERPEGSISTLTIQRTEQRDSAMYRCASSLAGEPSPPEAFFGQGTRLTVV.

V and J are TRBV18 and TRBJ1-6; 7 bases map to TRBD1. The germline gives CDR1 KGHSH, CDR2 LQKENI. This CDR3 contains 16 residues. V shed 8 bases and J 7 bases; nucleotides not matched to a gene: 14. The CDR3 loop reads CASLEEGGLGNSPLHF. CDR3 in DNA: TGTGCCAGCCTCGAAGAAGGGGGCCTGGGGAATTCACCCCTCCACTTT. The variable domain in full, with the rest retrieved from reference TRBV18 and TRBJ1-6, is NAGVMQNPRHLVRRRGQEARLRCSPMKGHSHVYWYRQLPEEGLKFMVYLQKENIIDESGMPKERFSAEFPKEGPSILRIQQVVRGDSAAYFCASLEEGGLGNSPLHFGNGTRLTVT.